This T cell receptor (beta chain) stems from a study of blood T cell repertoires in COVID-19. Study as a whole: T cells, B-cell-depleted T cells, or PBMCs provided the cDNA or gDNA that served as material.

Original analysis: Cell counts per sample came from amplifying reference gene primers. Sequenced by immunoSEQ multiplex PCR; TCRdb stores in-frame clones only, minus some. That table gives V, J and clone size, and the DNA gave D and trimming. The profile shows about 250,000 clones, 70% to 85% of them singletons. The CDR3 is 18 amino acids. The junction had 17 bases not matched to a gene; V was cut back by 4 bases and J by 4 bases. Germline-derived CDR1 and CDR2 are SGHKS and YYEKEE (reference sequence). The sample consisted of peripheral blood. The chain is built from TRBV5-5 and TRBJ2-3; 8 positions match TRBD2. This clonotype was obtained from a woman older than 75 with acute or convalescent COVID-19. CDR3: CASSPQAGGVSQPDTQYF. The DNA of the CDR3 is TGTGCCAGCAGCCCTCAGGCCGGGGGGGTTAGTCAGCCAGATACGCAGTATTTT.